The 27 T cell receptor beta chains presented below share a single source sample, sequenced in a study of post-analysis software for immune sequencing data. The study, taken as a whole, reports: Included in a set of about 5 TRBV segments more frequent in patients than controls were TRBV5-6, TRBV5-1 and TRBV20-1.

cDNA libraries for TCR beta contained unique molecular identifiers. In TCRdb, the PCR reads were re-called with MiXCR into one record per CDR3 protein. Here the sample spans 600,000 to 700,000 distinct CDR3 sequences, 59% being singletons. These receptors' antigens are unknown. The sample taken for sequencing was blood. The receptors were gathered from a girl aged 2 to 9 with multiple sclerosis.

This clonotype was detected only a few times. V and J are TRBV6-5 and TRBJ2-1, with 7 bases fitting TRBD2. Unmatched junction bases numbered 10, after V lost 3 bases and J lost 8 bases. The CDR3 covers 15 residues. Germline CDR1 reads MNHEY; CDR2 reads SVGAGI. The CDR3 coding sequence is TGTGCCAGCAGTTATTCCCCCTTGGGGGGGGATGAGCAGTTCTTC. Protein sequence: CASSYSPLGGDEQFF.

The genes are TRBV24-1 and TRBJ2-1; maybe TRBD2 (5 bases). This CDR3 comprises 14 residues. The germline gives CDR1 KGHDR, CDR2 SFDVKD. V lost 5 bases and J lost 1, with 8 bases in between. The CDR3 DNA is TGTGCCACCAGTGGTAGGGAGTCCTACAATGAGCAGTTCTTC. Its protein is CATSGRESYNEQFF.

In nucleotides, the CDR3 is TGTGCCAGCAGCCCTGGGGACGGCGGGTATAGCGGGAGTGTGGTAGATGAGCAGTTCTTC. Amino acid sequence: CASSPGDGGYSGSVVDEQFF. The chain links TRBV6-2 or TRBV6-3 to TRBJ2-1; 9 bases line up with TRBD2. The length of the CDR3 is 20 residues. Germline loops: CDR1 MNHEY, CDR2 SVGEGT. V lost 6 bases to trimming and J lost 8 bases; unmatched junction nucleotides: 26.

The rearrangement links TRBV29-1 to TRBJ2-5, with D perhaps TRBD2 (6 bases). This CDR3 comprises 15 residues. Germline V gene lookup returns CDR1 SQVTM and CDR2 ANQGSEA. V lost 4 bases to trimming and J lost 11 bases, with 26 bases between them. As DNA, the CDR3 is TGCAGCGTTGGGGGCCGCGGCGGGGACCTTGGAGGGCAGTACTTC. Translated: CSVGGRGGDLGGQYF.

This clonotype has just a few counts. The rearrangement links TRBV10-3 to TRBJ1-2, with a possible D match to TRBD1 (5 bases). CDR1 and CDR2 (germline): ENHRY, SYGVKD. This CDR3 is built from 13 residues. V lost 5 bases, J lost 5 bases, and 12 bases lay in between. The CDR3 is CAISRTGTYGYTF. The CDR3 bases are TGTGCCATCAGTCGAACAGGCACTTATGGCTACACCTTC.

CDR3 bases: TGCAGCGTCCCCGCAGCGGGAGACGGAGATACGCAGTATTTT. Amino acids: CSVPAAGDGDTQYF. The V and J genes are TRBV29-1 and TRBJ2-3, with 8 bases matching TRBD2. Trimming at V came to 6 bases and at J to 5 bases, leaving 10 bases not matched to a gene. Germline V lookup: CDR1 SQVTM, CDR2 ANQGSEA. CDR3 length equals 14 residues.

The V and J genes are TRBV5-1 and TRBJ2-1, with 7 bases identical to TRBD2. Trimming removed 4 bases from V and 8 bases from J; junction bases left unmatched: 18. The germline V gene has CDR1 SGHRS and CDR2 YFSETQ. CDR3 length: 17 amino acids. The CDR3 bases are TGCGCCAGCAGCGATGGTGGTAGCGGGTCCCTTAGGTATGAGCAGTTCTTC. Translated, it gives CASSDGGSGSLRYEQFF.

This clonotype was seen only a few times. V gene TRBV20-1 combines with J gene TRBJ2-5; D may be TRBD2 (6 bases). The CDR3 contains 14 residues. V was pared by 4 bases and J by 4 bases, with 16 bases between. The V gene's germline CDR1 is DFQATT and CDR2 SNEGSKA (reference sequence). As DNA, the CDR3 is TGCAGTGCTATGAGTCGGGGAGGAGTAGAGACCCAGTACTTC. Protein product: CSAMSRGGVETQYF.

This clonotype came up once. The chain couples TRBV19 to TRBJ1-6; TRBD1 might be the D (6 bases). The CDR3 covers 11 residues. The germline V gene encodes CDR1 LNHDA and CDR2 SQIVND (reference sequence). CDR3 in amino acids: CVARGDSPLHF. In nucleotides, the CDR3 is TGTGTCGCGAGGGGGGATTCACCCCTCCACTTT. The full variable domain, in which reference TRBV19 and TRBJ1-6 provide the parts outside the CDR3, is DGGITQSPKYLFRKEGQNVTLSCEQNLNHDAMYWYRQDPGQGLRLIYYSQIVNDFQKGDIAEGYSVSREKKESFPLTVTSAQKNPTAFYLCVARGDSPLHFGNGTRLTVT.

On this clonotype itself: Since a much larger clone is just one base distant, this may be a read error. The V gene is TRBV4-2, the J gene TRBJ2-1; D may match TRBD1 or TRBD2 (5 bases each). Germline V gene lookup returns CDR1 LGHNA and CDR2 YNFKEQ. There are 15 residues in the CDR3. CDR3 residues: CASTASGTPYNGQFF. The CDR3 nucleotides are TGTGCCAGCACCGCATCTGGGACGCCATACAATGGGCAGTTCTTC.

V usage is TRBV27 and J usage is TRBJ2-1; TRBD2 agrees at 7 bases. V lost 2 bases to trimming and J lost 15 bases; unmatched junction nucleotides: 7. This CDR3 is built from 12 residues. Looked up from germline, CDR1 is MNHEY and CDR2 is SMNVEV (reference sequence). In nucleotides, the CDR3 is TGTGCCAGCAGTTTACCGGGAGGCACAGCGTTCTTC. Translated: CASSLPGGTAFF.

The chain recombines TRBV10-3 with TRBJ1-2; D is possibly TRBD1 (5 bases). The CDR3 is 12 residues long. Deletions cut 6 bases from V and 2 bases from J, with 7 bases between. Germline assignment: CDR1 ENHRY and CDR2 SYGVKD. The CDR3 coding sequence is TGTGCCATCAGGAGGGACAACTATGGCTACACCTTC. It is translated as CAIRRDNYGYTF.

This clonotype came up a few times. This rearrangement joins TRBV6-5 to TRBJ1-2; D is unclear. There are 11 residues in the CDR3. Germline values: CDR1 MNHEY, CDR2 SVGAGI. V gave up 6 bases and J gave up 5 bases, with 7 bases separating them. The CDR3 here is CASREGYGYTF. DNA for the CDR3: TGTGCCAGCAGGGAGGGATATGGCTACACCTTC.

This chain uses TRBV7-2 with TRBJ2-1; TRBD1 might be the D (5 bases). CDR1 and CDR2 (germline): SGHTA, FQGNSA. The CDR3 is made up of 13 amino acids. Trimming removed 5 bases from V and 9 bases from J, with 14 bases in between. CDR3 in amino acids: CASSGRDVSEQFF. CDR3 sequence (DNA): TGTGCCAGCAGCGGCAGGGATGTAAGTGAGCAGTTCTTC.

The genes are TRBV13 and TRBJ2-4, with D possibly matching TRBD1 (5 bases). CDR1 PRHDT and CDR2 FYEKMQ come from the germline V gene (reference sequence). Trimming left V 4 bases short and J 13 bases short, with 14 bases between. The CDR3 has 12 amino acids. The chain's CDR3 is CASSSASGWQYF. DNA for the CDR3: TGTGCCAGCAGCTCCGCATCAGGGTGGCAGTACTTC.

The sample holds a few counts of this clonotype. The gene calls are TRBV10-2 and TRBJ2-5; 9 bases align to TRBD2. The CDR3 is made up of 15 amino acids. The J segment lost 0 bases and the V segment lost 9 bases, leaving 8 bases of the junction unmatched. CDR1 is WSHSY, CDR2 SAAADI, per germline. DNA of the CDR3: TGCGCCAGGACTCCAAGCGGGGGGAACCAAGAGACCCAGTACTTC. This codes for CARTPSGGNQETQYF.

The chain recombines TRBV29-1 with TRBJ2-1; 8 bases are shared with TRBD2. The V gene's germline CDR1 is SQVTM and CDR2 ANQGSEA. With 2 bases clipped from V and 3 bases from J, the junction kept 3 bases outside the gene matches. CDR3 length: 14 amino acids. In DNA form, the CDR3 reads TGCAGCGTTGAACCGGGGGGGAACTACAATGAGCAGTTCTTC. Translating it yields CSVEPGGNYNEQFF.

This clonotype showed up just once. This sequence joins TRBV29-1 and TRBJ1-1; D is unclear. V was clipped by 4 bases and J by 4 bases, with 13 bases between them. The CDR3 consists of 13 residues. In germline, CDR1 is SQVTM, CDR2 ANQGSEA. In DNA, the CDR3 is TGCAGCGTTGTGGTAGGGAGGGTCACTGAAGCTTTCTTT. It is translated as CSVVVGRVTEAFF.

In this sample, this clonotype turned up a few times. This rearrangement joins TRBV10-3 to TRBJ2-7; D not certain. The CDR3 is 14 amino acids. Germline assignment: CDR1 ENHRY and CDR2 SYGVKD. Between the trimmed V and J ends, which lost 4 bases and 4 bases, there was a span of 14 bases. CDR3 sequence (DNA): TGTGCCATCAGTGGGGAAAACCCATCATACGAGCAGTACTTC. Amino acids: CAISGENPSYEQYF.

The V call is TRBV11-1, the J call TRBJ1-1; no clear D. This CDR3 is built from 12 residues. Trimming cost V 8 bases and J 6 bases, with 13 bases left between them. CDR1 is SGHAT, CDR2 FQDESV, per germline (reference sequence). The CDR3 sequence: CASEETDPEAFF. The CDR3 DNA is TGTGCCAGCGAGGAAACGGACCCTGAAGCTTTCTTT.

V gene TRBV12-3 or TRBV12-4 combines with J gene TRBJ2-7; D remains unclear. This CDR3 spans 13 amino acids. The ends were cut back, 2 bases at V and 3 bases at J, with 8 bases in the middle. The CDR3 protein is CASSLTPNYEQYF. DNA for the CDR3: TGTGCCAGCAGTTTAACCCCAAACTACGAGCAGTACTTC.

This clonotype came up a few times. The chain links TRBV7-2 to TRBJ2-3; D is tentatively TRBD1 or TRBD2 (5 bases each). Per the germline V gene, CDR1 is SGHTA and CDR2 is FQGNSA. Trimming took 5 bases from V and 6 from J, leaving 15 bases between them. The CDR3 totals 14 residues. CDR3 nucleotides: TGTGCCAGCAGCCGAATTCGAGGGGTTGATACGCAGTATTTT. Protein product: CASSRIRGVDTQYF.

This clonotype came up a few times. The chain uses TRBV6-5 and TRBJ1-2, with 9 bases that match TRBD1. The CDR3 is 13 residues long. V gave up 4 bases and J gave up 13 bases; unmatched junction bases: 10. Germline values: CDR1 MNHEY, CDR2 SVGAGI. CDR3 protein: CASSFGDREHLTF. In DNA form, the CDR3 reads TGTGCCAGCAGTTTCGGGGACAGGGAGCATCTCACCTTC.

CDR3 nucleotides: TGTGCCAGCCCTACGGGAGAGGGCGAGCAGTACTTC. The encoded protein is CASPTGEGEQYF. The rearrangement joins TRBV11-3 to TRBJ2-7; D might be TRBD2 (6 bases). V was clipped by 8 bases and J by 6 bases, with 14 bases between them. This CDR3 spans 12 amino acids. Looked up from germline, CDR1 is SGHNT and CDR2 is YENEEA.

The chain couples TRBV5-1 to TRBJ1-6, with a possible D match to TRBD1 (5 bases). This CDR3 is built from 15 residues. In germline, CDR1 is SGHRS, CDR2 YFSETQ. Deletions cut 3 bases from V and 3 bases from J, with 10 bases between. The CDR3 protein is CASSSEGVYNSPLHF. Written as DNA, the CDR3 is TGCGCCAGCAGCTCGGAAGGGGTCTATAATTCACCCCTCCACTTT.

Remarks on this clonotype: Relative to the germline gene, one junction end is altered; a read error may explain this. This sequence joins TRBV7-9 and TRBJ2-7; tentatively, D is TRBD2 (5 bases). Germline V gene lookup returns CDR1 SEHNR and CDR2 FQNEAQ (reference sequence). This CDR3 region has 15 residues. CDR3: CAGSPRTGTNYEQYF. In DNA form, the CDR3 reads TGTGCCGGCAGCCCCCGGACTGGAACCAATTACGAGCAGTACTTC.

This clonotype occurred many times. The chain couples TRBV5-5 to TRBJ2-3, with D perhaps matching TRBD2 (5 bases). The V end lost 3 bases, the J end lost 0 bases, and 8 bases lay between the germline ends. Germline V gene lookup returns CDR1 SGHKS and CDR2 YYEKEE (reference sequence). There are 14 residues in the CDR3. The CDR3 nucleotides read TGTGCCAGCAGCTCCAGAGGGAGCACAGATACGCAGTATTTT. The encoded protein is CASSSRGSTDTQYF.